This TCR beta chain was identified in a study of T cell responses to AZD1222 COVID-19 vaccine. Study-wide findings and caveats: Samples come after the peak T cell response, not at day 14.

Sequencing was performed with immunoSEQ multiplex PCR; in TCRdb, only in-frame clones are kept and a portion is missing. The sample shows about 94,000 clones, roughly 85% of them seen only once. Regarding this clone: Its antigen is as yet unknown.

Germline trimming cut 5 bases from V and 5 bases from J; bases unmatched to any gene: 6. Germline V gives CDR1 SGHKS, CDR2 YYEKEE (reference sequence). The CDR3 sequence is 13 residues long. Second doses at about 4 or about 12 weeks were pooled. This chain joins TRBV5-5 and TRBJ2-5; 7 nucleotides agree with TRBD1. The sample consisted of peripheral blood, taken 28 days after the second AZD1222 dose. This TCR came from an adult who received the AZD1222 COVID-19 vaccine. The CDR3 reads CASRKTGSETQYF. The CDR3 region has the DNA TGTGCCAGCAGAAAGACAGGGTCGGAGACCCAGTACTTC.